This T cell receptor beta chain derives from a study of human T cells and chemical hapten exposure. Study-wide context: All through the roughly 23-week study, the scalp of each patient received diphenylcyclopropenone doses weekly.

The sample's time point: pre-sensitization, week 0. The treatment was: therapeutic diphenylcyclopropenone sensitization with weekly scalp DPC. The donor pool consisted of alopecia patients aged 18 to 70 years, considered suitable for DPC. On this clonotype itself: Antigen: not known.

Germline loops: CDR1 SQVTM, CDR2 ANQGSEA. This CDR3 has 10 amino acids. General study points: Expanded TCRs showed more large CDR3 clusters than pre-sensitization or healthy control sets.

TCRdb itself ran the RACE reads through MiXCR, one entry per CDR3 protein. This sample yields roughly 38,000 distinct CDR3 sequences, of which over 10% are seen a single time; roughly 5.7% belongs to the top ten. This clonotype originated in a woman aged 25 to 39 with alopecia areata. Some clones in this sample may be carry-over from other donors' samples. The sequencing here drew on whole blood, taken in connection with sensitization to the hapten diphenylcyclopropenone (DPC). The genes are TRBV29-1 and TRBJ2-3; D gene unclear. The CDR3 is CSLGTDTQYF. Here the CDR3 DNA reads TGCTCCCTAGGGACAGATACGCAGTATTTT.